These 9 T cell receptor beta chains share one sample of origin, sequenced in a study of cytomegalovirus exposure and HLA in healthy donors. It was with 60 Vbeta and 13 Jbeta primers that the PCR ran. Clones were read by immunoSEQ multiplex PCR, and TCRdb kept only the in-frame ones, dropping some. In the table there are around 130,000 clones, more than 55% of which are singletons. Sequencing was performed on PBMCs. Source of these receptors: a woman in her sixties in good health and CMV-seronegative.

This clone occurred a few times. This chain links TRBV4-1 with TRBJ1-1; D gene unclear. CDR3 size: 15 residues. The germline CDR1 and CDR2 sequences are MGHRA and YSYEKL. Trimming shortened V by 1 base and J by 2 bases, and 11 bases separated the two germline ends. The CDR3 nucleotides are TGCGCCAGCAGCCAAGTTGAGGCCGGCAACACTGAAGCTTTCTTT. Translated: CASSQVEAGNTEAFF.

The rearrangement uses TRBV7-2 and TRBJ2-1; tentatively, D is TRBD1 (6 bases). The CDR3 covers 13 residues. Germline CDR1 is SGHTA and CDR2 is FQGNSA. Trimming stripped 2 bases from V and 11 bases from J, with 13 bases between. CDR3 in DNA: TGTGCCAGCAGCTTATATCCCTGGGGGCAGCAGTTCTTC. As protein: CASSLYPWGQQFF.

This rearrangement joins TRBV7-2 to TRBJ2-2; no reliable D call. Germline CDR1 reads SGHTA; CDR2 reads FQGNSA. The CDR3 consists of 14 residues. V was clipped by 4 bases and J by 3 bases, with 9 bases between them. As DNA, the CDR3 is TGTGCCAGCAGCTCAAGACTGGACACCGGGGAGCTGTTTTTT. Amino acid sequence: CASSSRLDTGELFF.

This sequence joins TRBV28 and TRBJ2-3, with 14 bases lining up with TRBD2. With 5 bases clipped from V and 9 bases from J, the junction kept 4 bases outside the gene matches. The CDR3 is 14 residues long. CDR1 is MDHEN, CDR2 SYDVKM, per germline. CDR3 nucleotide sequence: TGTGCCAGCAGTCCGGGGACTAGCGGGAGAACGCAGTATTTT. Its protein is CASSPGTSGRTQYF.

The chain is built from TRBV15 and TRBJ1-5; TRBD1 is a possible D gene (5 bases). CDR1 is LNHNV, CDR2 YYDKDF, per germline (reference sequence). The CDR3 consists of 15 residues. The ends were cut back, 1 base at V and 7 bases at J, with 14 bases in the middle. The chain's CDR3 is CATSRAPQGQQPQHF. As DNA, the CDR3 is TGTGCCACCAGCAGAGCTCCCCAGGGTCAGCAGCCCCAGCATTTT.

V usage is TRBV29-1 and J usage is TRBJ2-5; D may be TRBD2 (6 bases). Between the trimmed V and J ends, which lost 7 bases and 9 bases, there was a span of 21 bases. CDR3 length: 13 amino acids. Germline V gene sequence: CDR1 SQVTM, CDR2 ANQGSEA. CDR3 amino acids: CSGGEVAGGAQYF. The CDR3 DNA reads as TGCAGCGGCGGGGAGGTGGCAGGTGGAGCCCAGTACTTC.

A single count supports this clone. The chain employs TRBV5-1 and TRBJ2-1; 7 bases align to TRBD1. Germline V gives CDR1 SGHRS, CDR2 YFSETQ. V gave up 7 bases and J gave up 1 base; unmatched junction bases: 8. The CDR3 loop spans 15 amino acids. The CDR3 reads CASGKEQGSYNEQFF. The DNA for the CDR3 is TGCGCCAGCGGGAAGGAACAGGGGTCCTACAATGAGCAGTTCTTC.

The sample holds a few counts of this clone. This chain uses TRBV6-5 with TRBJ2-1, with TRBD2 matching over 9 bases. The CDR3 runs 14 residues. The trim removed 0 bases at V and 12 bases at J, leaving 6 bases unmatched. Germline CDR1 reads MNHEY; CDR2 reads SVGAGI. DNA of the CDR3: TGTGCCAGCAGTTACTCTTCTAGCGGGAATTGGCAGTTCTTC. Encoded protein: CASSYSSSGNWQFF.

This clone was seen only once. Mismatch with germline at one junction end may stem from a read error. CDR3 region: CASNYRRENTEAFF. CDR3 nucleotides: TGTGCCAGCAATTACCGGAGGGAGAACACTGAAGCTTTCTTT. V gene TRBV6-5 combines with J gene TRBJ1-1; no clear D gene. CDR3 length: 14 residues. The germline CDR1 and CDR2 sequences are MNHEY and SVGAGI.